The T cell receptor (beta chain) under discussion was sequenced for a study of identical twins. Whole-study results and caveats: Models underpredicted monozygotic twin sharing of out-of-frame TCR alpha. The analysis was cross-sectional rather than longitudinal within donors. The more abundant beta clonotypes in cord blood had fewer insertions, and memory repertoires did not show this.

One entry per CDR3 protein, called by TCRdb with MiXCR from the 5' RACE reads. The table has approximately 260,000 distinct CDR3 sequences, 11% to 15% seen once. Healthy Caucasians were all of the donors. This clonotype occurred a few times. The antigen is unknown. The CDR3 extends over 15 amino acids. Deletions cut 0 bases from V and 4 bases from J, with 12 bases between. Germline lookup yields CDR1 KGHSH and CDR2 LQKENI. The sequenced material came from memory (CD45RO+) T cells sorted from blood. This chain uses TRBV18 with TRBJ1-2; D is ambiguous. The source is a young woman in good health. The CDR3 bases are TGTGCCAGCTCACCACCTGAGGTCTTTGGCTATGGCTACACCTTC. It encodes CASSPPEVFGYGYTF.